Presented here are 27 T cell receptor beta chains from one specimen sequenced in a study of memory CD4+ T cells and cytomegalovirus serostatus. The sort gate was single viable CD3+CD4+CD8-CD45RO+ cells for memory CD4+ T cells. This table comes from immunoSEQ multiplex PCR, and its TCRdb copy is limited to in-frame clones, with some not included. The data hold tens of thousands of clones, with roughly 84% observed a single time. The source material was memory CD4+ T cells from blood. These receptors were collected from an adult in good health and CMV-seronegative. Some clones in this sample may be carry-over from other donors' samples.

This clone appeared a single time. This rearrangement joins TRBV7-9 to TRBJ1-5; possible D gene TRBD1, 5 bases. CDR3 length: 13 residues. V lost 5 bases, J lost 11 bases, and 16 bases lay in between. Germline-derived CDR1 and CDR2 are SEHNR and FQNEAQ (reference sequence). This CDR3 is CASSLDEWGSQHF. The CDR3 coding sequence is TGTGCCAGCAGCCTAGACGAGTGGGGCTCCCAGCATTTT.

The chain recombines TRBV11-3 with TRBJ2-2, with D possibly being TRBD1 (5 bases). Germline V lookup: CDR1 SGHNT, CDR2 YENEEA. The CDR3 is made up of 14 amino acids. The ends were cut back, 2 bases at V and 2 bases at J, with 6 bases in the middle. The CDR3 loop reads CASSLRGNTGELFF. CDR3 coding DNA: TGTGCCAGCAGCTTAAGGGGTAACACCGGGGAGCTGTTTTTT.

The V call is TRBV28, the J call TRBJ2-2; TRBD1 agrees at 7 bases. The CDR3 is made up of 15 amino acids. Germline values: CDR1 MDHEN, CDR2 SYDVKM. V lost 6 bases and J lost 3; bases outside the gene matches: 7. As DNA, the CDR3 is TGTGCCAGCAGCCTTCGGGACAGCCACACCGGGGAGCTGTTTTTT. Translating it yields CASSLRDSHTGELFF.

V and J are TRBV7-2 and TRBJ1-6; possibly TRBD1 for D (5 bases). Looked up from germline, CDR1 is SGHTA and CDR2 is FQGNSA. CDR3 length: 19 amino acids. Trimming cost V 5 bases and J 0 bases, with 20 bases left between them. This chain's CDR3 is CASSHPGGTASSYNSPLHF. The DNA of the CDR3 is TGTGCCAGCAGCCATCCTGGGGGGACCGCGAGCTCCTATAATTCACCCCTCCACTTT.

The rearrangement joins TRBV28 to TRBJ1-2; D gene uncertain. The CDR3 is made up of 18 amino acids. The germline V gene encodes CDR1 MDHEN and CDR2 SYDVKM. Trimming cost V 5 bases and J 3 bases, with 25 bases left between them. The CDR3 DNA is TGTGCCAGCAGTGTCGCGCCGCGGGGTAGGGCGCGAGACTATGGCTACACCTTC. Translating it yields CASSVAPRGRARDYGYTF.

The chain uses TRBV18 and TRBJ2-2; TRBD1 is a possible D gene (6 bases). Trimming removed 6 bases at V and 0 bases at J, with 20 bases between. The CDR3 is made up of 18 amino acids. The V gene's germline CDR1 is KGHSH and CDR2 LQKENI. DNA of the CDR3: TGTGCCAGCTCTTCTTATCCCCGGGACACCTCGAACACCGGGGAGCTGTTTTTT. Protein sequence: CASSSYPRDTSNTGELFF.

This clone was counted once. The V call is TRBV5-1, the J call TRBJ2-2, with TRBD2 as a possible D gene (6 bases). The CDR3 contains 13 residues. The V gene's germline CDR1 is SGHRS and CDR2 YFSETQ. V lost 7 bases and J 7 bases, leaving 14 bases between the germline ends. DNA for the CDR3: TGCGCCAGCCAGCTAGCGCAAGTCGGGGAGCTGTTTTTT. This codes for CASQLAQVGELFF.

This sequence joins TRBV7-9 and TRBJ1-4; possibly TRBD1 for D (6 bases). V gave up 5 bases and J gave up 2 bases, with 21 bases separating them. The CDR3 runs to 18 residues. Germline CDR1 and CDR2: SEHNR and FQNEAQ (reference sequence). This CDR3 reads CASSSASWFQGTNEKLFF. The CDR3 DNA reads TGTGCCAGCAGCAGCGCCTCGTGGTTTCAGGGGACTAATGAAAAACTGTTTTTT. The complete variable domain, with remaining parts taken from reference TRBV7-9 and TRBJ1-4, reads DTGVSQNPRHKITKRGQNVTFRCDPISEHNRLYWYRQTLGQGPEFLTYFQNEAQLEKSRLLSDRFSAERPKGSFSTLEIQRTEQGDSAMYLCASSSASWFQGTNEKLFFGSGTQLSVL.

V usage is TRBV4-1 and J usage is TRBJ2-6; possibly TRBD1 or TRBD2 for D (5 bases each). The CDR3 length is 18 residues. Deletions cut 0 bases from V and 0 bases from J, with 12 bases between. CDR1 and CDR2 (germline): MGHRA, YSYEKL. CDR3 loop: CASSQDKGDGSGANVLTF. The DNA of the CDR3 is TGCGCCAGCAGCCAAGATAAAGGGGACGGCTCTGGGGCCAACGTCCTGACTTTC.

The chain has TRBV9 and TRBJ2-5; D not resolved. The CDR3 spans 13 residues. Trimming took 4 bases from V and 3 from J, leaving 10 bases between them. Germline V gene sequence: CDR1 SGDLS, CDR2 YYNGEE. CDR3 in amino acids: CASSPMIEETQYF. CDR3 bases: TGTGCCAGCAGCCCTATGATCGAAGAGACCCAGTACTTC.

The rearrangement uses TRBV4-3 and TRBJ1-5; D gene uncertain. Germline lookup yields CDR1 LGHNA and CDR2 YSLEER. V shed 3 bases and J shed 4 bases, with 7 bases lying between them. The CDR3 totals 13 residues. The CDR3 DNA reads TGCGCCAGCAGCCAGGTCCGAAATCAGCCCCAGCATTTT. Its protein is CASSQVRNQPQHF.

V and J are TRBV18 and TRBJ2-1; perhaps TRBD2 as D (6 bases). This CDR3 is built from 14 residues. Germline loops: CDR1 KGHSH, CDR2 LQKENI. The ends were cut back, 2 bases at V and 3 bases at J, with 8 bases in the middle. This CDR3 is CASSPGGNYNEQFF. DNA for the CDR3: TGTGCCAGCTCACCAGGGGGGAACTACAATGAGCAGTTCTTC.

CDR3 sequence: CASSGTGGDFYEQYF. The CDR3 DNA reads as TGTGCCAGCAGTGGGACCGGGGGGGACTTCTACGAGCAGTACTTC. The chain couples TRBV28 to TRBJ2-7; 8 nucleotides align to TRBD2. Germline V gene lookup returns CDR1 MDHEN and CDR2 SYDVKM. The J segment lost 3 bases and the V segment lost 5 bases, leaving 9 bases of the junction unmatched. The CDR3 length is 15 residues.

In its sample, this clone was seen once. The genes are TRBV6-6 and TRBJ2-1; possible D gene TRBD1, 6 bases. The CDR3 has 15 residues. Germline assignment: CDR1 MNHNY and CDR2 SVGAGI (reference sequence). V was pared by 7 bases and J by 3 bases, with 16 bases between. CDR3 coding DNA: TGTGCCAGCACCTCGGGACAATCCGTCTACAATGAGCAGTTCTTC. Its translation is CASTSGQSVYNEQFF.

In this sample, this clone is medium-sized. The chain combines TRBV25-1 with TRBJ2-7, with D perhaps given as TRBD1 or TRBD2 (5 bases each). Germline V gives CDR1 MGHDK, CDR2 SYGVNS. Trimming cost V 10 bases and J 3 bases, with 16 bases left between them. This CDR3 spans 13 amino acids. The CDR3 coding sequence is TGTGCCAAGCAACCGGGACGGGACTACGAGCAGTACTTC. Its protein is CAKQPGRDYEQYF.

The chain uses TRBV7-9 and TRBJ2-1; 8 positions agree with TRBD2. Germline CDR1 reads SEHNR; CDR2 reads FQNEAQ (reference sequence). The CDR3 consists of 16 residues. Unmatched junction bases numbered 8, after V lost 4 bases and J lost 3 bases. The CDR3 DNA reads TGTGCCAGCAGCTCCCCTTTACTAGCGGTCTACAATGAGCAGTTCTTC. Its translation: CASSSPLLAVYNEQFF.

The chain carries TRBV7-8 and TRBJ1-1, with 9 bases aligning to TRBD1. V lost 5 bases, J lost 1 base, and 11 bases stayed unmatched. The CDR3 is 17 amino acids. Germline CDR1 is SGHVS and CDR2 is FQNEAQ. The DNA of the CDR3 is TGTGCCAGCAGCGGATATTGGGGACAGGGCGGGAACACTGAAGCTTTCTTT. Amino acids: CASSGYWGQGGNTEAFF.

This clone was seen only once. V gene TRBV5-1 combines with J gene TRBJ2-5; no reliable D call. CDR1 and CDR2 from the germline V gene are SGHRS and YFSETQ. CDR3 length equals 15 residues. Trimming removed 2 bases from V and 5 bases from J, with 16 bases in between. In nucleotides, the CDR3 is TGCGCCAGCAGCTTTACTGACACCCCACAGGAGACCCAGTACTTC. This codes for CASSFTDTPQETQYF.

The genes are TRBV30 and TRBJ2-1, with D maybe TRBD1 (6 bases). V lost 2 bases to trimming and J lost 4 bases, with 18 bases between them. Germline V gene lookup returns CDR1 GTSNPN and CDR2 SVGIG (reference sequence). The length of the CDR3 is 16 residues. CDR3 residues: CAWSSGYRALYNEQFF. The CDR3 DNA follows: TGTGCCTGGAGTTCGGGGTACAGGGCTCTATACAATGAGCAGTTCTTC.

This clone is a singleton in its sample. The chain links TRBV7-3 to TRBJ2-5, with D perhaps being TRBD1 or TRBD2 (7 bases each). The V gene's germline CDR1 is SGHTA and CDR2 FQGTGA. The CDR3 runs 15 residues. Trimming cost V 8 bases and J 2 bases, with 18 bases left between them. The CDR3, as DNA: TGTGCCAGCTCCGTCAGGGGGGGGGTTCAAGAGACCCAGTACTTC. It codes for CASSVRGGVQETQYF.

This clone was recorded once. This chain joins TRBV11-2 and TRBJ2-5, with a possible D match to TRBD2 (6 bases). V lost 4 bases, J lost 6 bases, and 18 bases lay in between. This CDR3 spans 15 amino acids. The germline V gene has CDR1 SGHAT and CDR2 FQNNGV. In DNA, the CDR3 is TGTGCCAGCAGCTCCGATTTAGCGGTCCTGAAGACCCAGTACTTC. This gives the protein CASSSDLAVLKTQYF.

V and J are TRBV9 and TRBJ2-2; D perhaps matches TRBD2 (6 bases). Germline V gives CDR1 SGDLS, CDR2 YYNGEE. Trimming shortened V by 0 bases and J by 2 bases, and 14 bases separated the two germline ends. This CDR3 is 17 amino acids long. CDR3 in amino acids: CASSVATLAQNTGELFF. The DNA for the CDR3 is TGTGCCAGCAGCGTAGCTACGCTAGCGCAAAACACCGGGGAGCTGTTTTTT.

The chain combines TRBV7-2 with TRBJ1-5; D is uncertain. V shed 2 bases and J shed 0 bases, with 8 bases lying between them. The CDR3 is made up of 15 amino acids. Germline assignment: CDR1 SGHTA and CDR2 FQGNSA. As DNA, the CDR3 is TGTGCCAGCAGCTTATCACAAACTAGCAATCAGCCCCAGCATTTT. It is translated as CASSLSQTSNQPQHF.

This clone was detected once. V usage is TRBV18 and J usage is TRBJ2-7, with D tentatively TRBD1 (6 bases). V lost 2 bases and J lost 6, with 11 bases in between. The CDR3 spans 13 residues. CDR1 and CDR2 from the germline V gene are KGHSH and LQKENI. DNA for the CDR3: TGTGCCAGCTCACCAGACAGGCTTCGCGAGCAGTACTTC. Amino acid sequence: CASSPDRLREQYF.

The rearrangement joins TRBV6-1 to TRBJ2-3; 7 nucleotides line up with TRBD2. This CDR3 spans 16 amino acids. The germline V gene encodes CDR1 MNHNS and CDR2 SASEGT. The J segment lost 0 bases and the V segment lost 4 bases, leaving 7 bases of the junction unmatched. The CDR3 here is CASSGLAVTSTDTQYF. The DNA for the CDR3 is TGTGCCAGCAGTGGACTAGCAGTGACAAGCACAGATACGCAGTATTTT.

The rearrangement uses TRBV5-1 and TRBJ2-7, with 8 bases aligning to TRBD2. The germline CDR1 and CDR2 sequences are SGHRS and YFSETQ. V was pared by 0 bases and J by 7 bases, with 3 bases of the junction left unmatched. The CDR3 extends over 13 amino acids. Here the CDR3 reads CASSLATSGEQYF. For the CDR3, the DNA is TGCGCCAGCAGCTTGGCTACTAGCGGTGAGCAGTACTTC.

This clone showed up just once. The chain carries TRBV7-3 and TRBJ2-3, with 7 bases matching TRBD2. The germline V gene encodes CDR1 SGHTA and CDR2 FQGTGA. The CDR3 loop spans 17 amino acids. The ends lost 2 bases at V and 2 bases at J; junction bases unmatched: 10. Here the CDR3 reads CASSLAASGYFTDTQYF. The CDR3 DNA sequence: TGTGCCAGCAGCTTAGCGGCTAGCGGATATTTCACAGATACGCAGTATTTT.